The next 3 T cell receptor beta chains were all read from a single sample in a study of human T cells and chemical hapten exposure. TCRdb re-called the RACE reads through MiXCR, storing one row per CDR3 protein. In the table there are some 65,000 distinct CDR3 sequences, about 6% of which are singletons. As to time point: healthy volunteer bleed at 6 weeks. Whole blood that had not been fractionated was the source of extracted total RNA. The sequenced material came from whole blood. These receptors were obtained from a female donor in good health. Some clones in this sample may be carry-over from other donors' samples.

The chain carries TRBV6-5 and TRBJ2-2; 12 nucleotides agree with TRBD1. V lost 5 bases to trimming and J lost 2 bases; unmatched junction nucleotides: 3. The CDR3 has 16 amino acids. Germline values: CDR1 MNHEY, CDR2 SVGAGI. The CDR3 bases are TGTGCCAGCAGTAAGGGACAGGGGGCTAACACCGGGGAGCTGTTTTTT. Translation: CASSKGQGANTGELFF.

This clonotype was seen a handful of times. This rearrangement joins TRBV28 to TRBJ2-7; D may match TRBD1 or TRBD2 (6 bases each). Trimming removed 5 bases at V and 4 bases at J, with 18 bases between. Germline V gene lookup returns CDR1 MDHEN and CDR2 SYDVKM. This CDR3 comprises 15 residues. This CDR3 is CASSDTGAQIYEQYF. CDR3 DNA sequence: TGTGCCAGCAGTGACACGGGGGCGCAGATTTACGAGCAGTACTTC.

There are many counts of this clonotype. The chain carries TRBV29-1 and TRBJ2-7, with 8 nucleotides matching TRBD2. V was clipped by 4 bases and J by 5 bases; unmatched bases: 4. The CDR3 runs 12 residues. Germline values: CDR1 SQVTM, CDR2 ANQGSEA. The CDR3 bases are TGCAGCGTTGGGACTAGCCTCCACGAGCAGTACTTC. Its translation: CSVGTSLHEQYF.